This TCR beta chain was sequenced for a study of regulatory T cells in long-lasting Graves disease (dated by TCRdb to 2020 to 2023). About the full investigation: To count as having persistent Graves' disease, a patient had to have received antithyroid drug treatment for over 5 years with TSH receptor autoantibodies remaining persistently positive. Peripheral blood TCR sequencing and RNA sequencing compared persistent Graves' disease patients with newly diagnosed Graves' disease patients. The study was registered as a clinical trial and conducted in China. A total of roughly 35 samples were covered by TCR sequencing, comprising roughly 13 persistent and approximately 20 newly diagnosed Graves' disease patients. Persistent Graves' disease patients in the clinical cohort had taken antithyroid drugs for roughly ten years on average.

The study at large found these results: The authors noted that the small sample size was a limitation that may lower accuracy. Compared with newly diagnosed patients, patients with persistent Graves' disease had lower TCR Shannon entropy and fewer highly expanded clones, which suggests clonal expansion. Persistent patients shared more public clonotypes among themselves (around 2,800) than newly diagnosed patients did (approximately 970). Only the TCR beta chain was sequenced and analyzed. The study examined only peripheral blood because the primary lesion, thyroid tissue, could not be accessed.

The library was produced with multiplex PCR. The sequencer was an Illumina HiSeq 4000. To build TCR beta libraries, CDR3 regions were amplified by Arm-PCR using iRepertoire HTBI primers. Before sequencing, the PCR products underwent gel purification. The study's processing was this. Across samples, approximately 68 TRBV and 14 TRBJ segments were identified and used for gene usage analysis of CDR3 amino acid clonotypes. COPE and FqMerger were used to merge filtered high-quality paired reads into contigs. BLAST was used to align contigs to IMGT TRBV, TRBD and TRBJ reference genes, with CDR3 defined following IMGT. Clonotypes above 0.1% frequency were classified as highly expanded clones. Repertoire diversity was measured by Shannon entropy, and V-J evenness by the Gini coefficient. Clonotypes shared by more than one individual were considered public. The raw public reads went through TCRdb reprocessing: fastp at Q25, MiXCR clone calling, in-frame beta chains kept. Each entry is one CDR3 protein sequence, shown with its most common DNA and genes. The V and J calls reflect TCRdb's pipeline rather than the authors' work. In all, the sample holds roughly 300,000 distinct CDR3 sequences, and roughly a fifth of those were seen once. The ten top clones hold less than 35% of the sample.

The table lists this clonotype with many counts. There is no known antigen for this receptor. No base quality values were provided; no much bigger clone lies one nucleotide off. Sample time point, as interpreted from the label and publication: persistent/refractory GD, antithyroid drugs over 5 years with positive TRAb. For both TCR sequencing and RNA sequencing, RNA was extracted from PBMCs in TRIzol. Graves' disease was diagnosed according to American Thyroid Association guidelines. Patients for the study were recruited at an endocrinology department in Xi'an, China. From each patient, approximately 10 milliliters of peripheral blood was collected into an EDTA anticoagulant tube. Ficoll Paque Plus density gradient separation was used to isolate PBMCs, and no additional T cell sorting was done. An Agilent 2100 Bioanalyzer and agarose gel were used to check RNA quality, and a NanoDrop 2000 was used to measure RNA concentration.

This specimen was peripheral blood mononuclear cells (PBMCs), taken when the disease was refractory, from a patient treated with antithyroid drugs. The sequence was collected from a female donor with Graves disease.

The encoded CDR3 is CASSYKTESSYEQYF. The base sequence is TGTGCCAGCAGTTACAAGACAGAGAGCTCCTACGAGCAGTACTTC. This chain joins TRBV6-5 to TRBJ2-7, with TRBD1 as a weak D call on 5 bases. From its cysteine to its phenylalanine, the CDR3 spans 15 amino acids. Of all the DNA, just the CDR3 is kept, 45 bases in frame from base 1. The germline V gene specifies MNHEY as CDR1 and SVGAGI as CDR2. V is shortened by 2 bases, J by 0 bases, and the region joining them spans 11 bases.